The 15 T cell receptor beta chains in this list originate from one sample, sequenced in a study of shared clonotypes between healthy human individuals. CD45RO negativity and positive selection for CCR7 defined naive CD8 cells, a population that excluded terminally differentiated effector memory CD45RA+ cells. Produced via immunoSEQ multiplex PCR; TCRdb's table is partial and in-frame only. The repertoire holds about 2,200,000 clones, about 92% seen once, with over 1.5% in the top ten. Sequenced input: naive CD8+ T cells from PBMCs. The receptors derive from a man younger than 30 in good health. Some clones in this sample may be carry-over from other donors' samples.

This chain joins TRBV4-2 and TRBJ2-5, with D possibly being TRBD2 (6 bases). V gave up 3 bases and J gave up 5 bases, with 10 bases separating them. This CDR3 has 13 residues. Germline lookup yields CDR1 LGHNA and CDR2 YNFKEQ. CDR3 protein: CASSHRLAETQYF. The CDR3 region has the DNA TGTGCCAGCAGCCACCGGCTAGCGGAGACCCAGTACTTC.

The V call is TRBV30, the J call TRBJ1-1; a possible D gene is TRBD1 (5 bases). Trimming took off 0 bases at V and 1 base at J, with 9 bases between the two ends. This CDR3 has 14 residues. Germline CDR1 is GTSNPN and CDR2 is SVGIG (reference sequence). The CDR3, as DNA: TGTGCCTGGAGTGTGGGGGTGAAGAACACTGAAGCTTTCTTT. Translation: CAWSVGVKNTEAFF.

The V call is TRBV5-6, the J call TRBJ2-3; maybe TRBD1 (5 bases). Per the germline V gene, CDR1 is SGHDT and CDR2 is YYEEEE. CDR3 length: 12 amino acids. Trimming stripped 4 bases from V and 6 bases from J, with 9 bases between. CDR3 sequence reads: CASSPPGDTQYF. The DNA of the CDR3 is TGTGCCAGCAGCCCACCAGGGGATACGCAGTATTTT.

The chain has TRBV4-1 and TRBJ2-7; D may be TRBD2 (6 bases). This CDR3 has 16 amino acids. Germline V gene sequence: CDR1 MGHRA, CDR2 YSYEKL. Trimming removed 0 bases at V and 6 bases at J, with 18 bases between. The CDR3 sequence: CASSQERLGGLGEQYF. Written as DNA, the CDR3 is TGCGCCAGCAGCCAAGAAAGGCTGGGGGGTTTGGGCGAGCAGTACTTC.

This clone came up once. This chain links TRBV29-1 with TRBJ1-1, with D unresolved. Germline V gene sequence: CDR1 SQVTM, CDR2 ANQGSEA. Trimming removed 4 bases from V and 4 bases from J, with 7 bases in between. This CDR3 has 11 amino acids. The CDR3 DNA sequence: TGCAGCGTTGGGCCCGGCACTGAAGCTTTCTTT. Its translation: CSVGPGTEAFF. The full variable domain, its missing parts supplied by reference TRBV29-1 and TRBJ1-1, is SAVISQKPSRDICQRGTSLTIQCQVDSQVTMMFWYRQQPGQSLTLIATANQGSEATYESGFVIDKFPISRPNLTFSTLTVSNMSPEDSSIYLCSVGPGTEAFFGQGTRLTVV.

The rearrangement links TRBV19 to TRBJ1-5; a possible D gene is TRBD1 (5 bases). Germline loops: CDR1 LNHDA, CDR2 SQIVND (reference sequence). This CDR3 has 15 residues. The V and J ends lost 0 bases and 1 base respectively, with 7 bases between them. The chain's CDR3 is CASSIEDMSNQPQHF. Written as DNA, the CDR3 is TGTGCCAGTAGTATAGAGGACATGAGCAATCAGCCCCAGCATTTT.

As concerns this clone: This sample includes further DNA sequences coding for the same CDR3. This sequence joins TRBV19 and TRBJ2-7, with TRBD1 identical over 8 bases. Germline loops: CDR1 LNHDA, CDR2 SQIVND (reference sequence). The CDR3 has 15 amino acids. V was clipped by 5 bases and J by 2 bases; unmatched bases: 8. This CDR3 reads CASSQRTGYTYEQYF. The CDR3 DNA is TGTGCCAGTAGTCAAAGGACAGGGTATACCTACGAGCAGTACTTC.

V and J are TRBV28 and TRBJ1-1; 7 bases are shared with TRBD1. The CDR3 sequence is 15 residues long. Germline CDR1 reads MDHEN; CDR2 reads SYDVKM. With 7 bases clipped from V and 0 bases from J, the junction kept 8 bases outside the gene matches. The CDR3 loop reads CASTLTGRLNTEAFF. The CDR3 nucleotides are TGTGCCAGCACCCTGACAGGGCGACTGAACACTGAAGCTTTCTTT.

This chain uses TRBV29-1 with TRBJ2-3; D remains ambiguous. CDR1 is SQVTM and CDR2 is ANQGSEA in the germline V gene. Trimming pared 7 bases from V and 4 bases from J, leaving 9 bases between. The CDR3 runs to 11 residues. CDR3 coding DNA: TGCAGCGCCCGAGCACCAGATACGCAGTATTTT. The encoded protein is CSARAPDTQYF.

The chain couples TRBV19 to TRBJ2-7; unclear D gene. V shed 3 bases and J shed 3 bases, with 12 bases lying between them. In germline, CDR1 is LNHDA, CDR2 SQIVND (reference sequence). This CDR3 is 14 amino acids long. CDR3 protein: CASSMEIARYEQYF. The DNA of the CDR3 is TGTGCCAGTAGTATGGAAATAGCACGCTACGAGCAGTACTTC.

V is TRBV15 and J is TRBJ1-1, with unresolved D. The CDR3 totals 15 residues. Deletions cut 0 bases from V and 1 base from J, with 9 bases between. Germline-derived CDR1 and CDR2 are LNHNV and YYDKDF (reference sequence). The CDR3 spells CATSRETIPNTEAFF. The CDR3 nucleotides are TGTGCCACCAGCAGAGAGACCATCCCGAACACTGAAGCTTTCTTT.

The rearrangement joins TRBV6-5 to TRBJ1-1, with 8 positions matching TRBD1. With 6 bases clipped from V and 7 bases from J, the junction kept 10 bases outside the gene matches. In germline, CDR1 is MNHEY, CDR2 SVGAGI. The CDR3 has 14 residues. The DNA of the CDR3 is TGTGCCAGCAGCACGGACAGGGAAGATGATGAAGCTTTCTTT. The encoded protein is CASSTDREDDEAFF.

This clone was observed a single time. This CDR3 is also generated by other DNA sequences in the sample. The gene calls are TRBV28 and TRBJ2-7; possible D gene TRBD2, 7 bases. The CDR3 runs to 15 residues. Trimming took off 3 bases at V and 2 bases at J, with 14 bases between the two ends. Germline assignment: CDR1 MDHEN and CDR2 SYDVKM. CDR3 in amino acids: CASSFRGALTYEQYF. CDR3 in DNA: TGTGCCAGCAGTTTTCGGGGGGCCCTAACCTACGAGCAGTACTTC.

This clone was found once. This chain's CDR3 is CASSPEGGLNQPQHF. The CDR3 bases are TGTGCCAGCAGCCCCGAGGGGGGCCTAAATCAGCCCCAGCATTTT. The chain links TRBV9 to TRBJ1-5; tentative D call: TRBD1 (6 bases). Germline CDR1 reads SGDLS; CDR2 reads YYNGEE. Trimming took 4 bases from V and 4 from J, leaving 15 bases between them. This CDR3 spans 15 amino acids.

This chain uses TRBV7-8 with TRBJ1-5, with D possibly matching TRBD1 (5 bases). CDR1 and CDR2 (germline): SGHVS, FQNEAQ. V was pared by 5 bases and J by 5 bases, with 13 bases between. This CDR3 region has 14 residues. The CDR3 loop reads CASSPRGPYQPQHF. The CDR3 DNA is TGTGCCAGCAGCCCCCGGGGCCCGTATCAGCCCCAGCATTTT.